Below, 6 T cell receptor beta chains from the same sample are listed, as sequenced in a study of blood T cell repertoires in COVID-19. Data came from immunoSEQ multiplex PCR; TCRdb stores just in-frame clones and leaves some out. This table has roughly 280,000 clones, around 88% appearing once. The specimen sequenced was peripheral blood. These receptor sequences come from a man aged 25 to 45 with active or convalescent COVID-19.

CDR3 nucleotide sequence: TGTGCCAGCAGTCGGACAAGAAGCTCCTACGAGCAGTACTTC. This codes for CASSRTRSSYEQYF. This rearrangement joins TRBV11-2 to TRBJ2-7, with a weak D call TRBD1 (5 bases). Germline lookup yields CDR1 SGHAT and CDR2 FQNNGV. V gave up 6 bases and J gave up 0 bases, with 12 bases separating them. This CDR3 region has 14 residues.

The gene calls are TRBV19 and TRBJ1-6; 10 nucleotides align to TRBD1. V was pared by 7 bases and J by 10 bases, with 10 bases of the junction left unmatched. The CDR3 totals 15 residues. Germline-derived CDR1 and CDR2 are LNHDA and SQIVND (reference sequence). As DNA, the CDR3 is TGTGCCAGTACCCCCGGGACAGGGGTATTATCACCCCTCCACTTT. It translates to CASTPGTGVLSPLHF.

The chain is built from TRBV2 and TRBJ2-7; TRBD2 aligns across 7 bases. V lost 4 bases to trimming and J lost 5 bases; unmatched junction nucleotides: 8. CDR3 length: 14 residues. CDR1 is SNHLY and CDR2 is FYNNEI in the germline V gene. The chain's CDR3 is CASSGTSTPHEQYF. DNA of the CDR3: TGTGCCAGCAGTGGGACTAGTACTCCCCACGAGCAGTACTTC.

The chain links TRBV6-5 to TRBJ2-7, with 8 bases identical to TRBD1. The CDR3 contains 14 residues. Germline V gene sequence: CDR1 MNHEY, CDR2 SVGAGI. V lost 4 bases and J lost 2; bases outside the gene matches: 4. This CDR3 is CASSSDRAPYEQYF. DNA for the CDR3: TGTGCCAGCAGTTCGGACAGGGCCCCCTACGAGCAGTACTTC.

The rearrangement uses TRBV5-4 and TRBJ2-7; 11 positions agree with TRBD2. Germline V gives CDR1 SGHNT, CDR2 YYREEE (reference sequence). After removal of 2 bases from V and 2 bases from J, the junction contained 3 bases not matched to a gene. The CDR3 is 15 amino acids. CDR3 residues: CASSFASGGTYEQYF. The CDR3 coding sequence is TGTGCCAGCAGCTTCGCTAGCGGGGGGACCTACGAGCAGTACTTC.

CDR3 sequence: CASSQEWTVYGYTF. The DNA for the CDR3 is TGCGCCAGCAGCCAAGAATGGACAGTCTATGGCTACACCTTC. The chain employs TRBV4-3 and TRBJ1-2; a weak D match, TRBD1 (6 bases). Trimming pared 0 bases from V and 4 bases from J, leaving 9 bases between. The CDR3 has 14 amino acids. From germline, CDR1 is LGHNA and CDR2 YSLEER.